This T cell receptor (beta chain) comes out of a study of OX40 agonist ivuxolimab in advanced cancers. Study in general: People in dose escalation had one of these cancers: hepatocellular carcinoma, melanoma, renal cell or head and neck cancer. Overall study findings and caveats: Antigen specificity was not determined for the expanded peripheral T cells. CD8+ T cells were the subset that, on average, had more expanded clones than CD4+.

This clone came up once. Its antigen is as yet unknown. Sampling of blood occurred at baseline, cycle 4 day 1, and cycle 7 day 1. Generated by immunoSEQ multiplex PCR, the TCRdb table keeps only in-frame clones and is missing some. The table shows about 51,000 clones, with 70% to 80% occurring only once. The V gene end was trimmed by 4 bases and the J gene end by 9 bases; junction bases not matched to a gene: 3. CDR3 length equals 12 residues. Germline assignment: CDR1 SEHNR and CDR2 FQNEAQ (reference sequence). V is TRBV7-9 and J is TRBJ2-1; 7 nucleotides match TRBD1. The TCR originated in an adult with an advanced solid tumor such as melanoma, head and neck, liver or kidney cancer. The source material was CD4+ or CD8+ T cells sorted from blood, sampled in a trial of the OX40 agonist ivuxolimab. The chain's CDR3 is CASSWGQLEQFF. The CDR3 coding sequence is TGTGCCAGCAGCTGGGGACAGCTTGAGCAGTTCTTC.